Presented here are 9 T cell receptor beta chains from one specimen sequenced in a study of neurological immune-mediated disorders. TCRdb used MiXCR to reprocess the 5' RACE reads, holding one entry per CDR3 protein. The table has tens of thousands of distinct CDR3 sequences, more than 5% seen once. Sequencing was performed on CD4+ T cells from blood. These receptors were taken from a middle-aged woman in good health.

The V gene is TRBV30, the J gene TRBJ1-2, with 11 bases identical to TRBD1. The CDR3 length is 16 residues. V was clipped by 4 bases and J by 6 bases; unmatched bases: 13. CDR1 and CDR2 from the germline V gene are GTSNPN and SVGIG (reference sequence). The CDR3 DNA reads as TGTGCCTGGAACAAAAATCCCGGGACAGGGGGTGATGGCTACACCTTC. This translates into CAWNKNPGTGGDGYTF.

The chain has TRBV7-9 and TRBJ2-7; 9 nucleotides match TRBD1. After removal of 1 base from V and 3 bases from J, the junction contained 4 bases not matched to a gene. The CDR3 sequence is 15 residues long. CDR1 and CDR2 from the germline V gene are SEHNR and FQNEAQ (reference sequence). This chain's CDR3 is CASSLEDRGSYEQYF. DNA for the CDR3: TGTGCCAGCAGCTTAGAGGACAGGGGCAGCTACGAGCAGTACTTC.

Ten or more counts support this clonotype. The chain couples TRBV27 to TRBJ1-5, with TRBD1 identical over 10 bases. The CDR3 runs to 15 residues. Germline trimming cut 6 bases from V and 2 bases from J; bases unmatched to any gene: 4. Looked up from germline, CDR1 is MNHEY and CDR2 is SMNVEV (reference sequence). DNA of the CDR3: TGTGCCAGCAGGCCAGGGACAGGGGGCAATCAGCCCCAGCATTTT. This gives the protein CASRPGTGGNQPQHF.

This clonotype has ten or more counts. The chain combines TRBV28 with TRBJ1-2, with TRBD1 as a possible D gene (5 bases). The CDR3 contains 17 residues. V dropped 2 bases and J dropped 3 bases, with 19 bases sitting between them. From germline, CDR1 is MDHEN and CDR2 SYDVKM. This CDR3 reads CASSLLGPLRGDYGYTF. The CDR3 nucleotides are TGTGCCAGCAGTTTACTGGGACCGTTGCGGGGTGACTATGGCTACACCTTC.

This clonotype was detected ten times or more. The chain employs TRBV20-1 and TRBJ2-5; 8 bases align to TRBD2. V was pared by 5 bases and J by 7 bases, with 9 bases of the junction left unmatched. The germline gives CDR1 DFQATT, CDR2 SNEGSKA (reference sequence). The CDR3 has 13 residues. For the CDR3, the DNA is TGCAGTGCTTTGGGGGGACTAGGGGTGACCCAGTACTTC. Its protein product is CSALGGLGVTQYF.

This clonotype appeared many times. This rearrangement joins TRBV3-1 to TRBJ2-1; D remains unclear. V dropped 3 bases and J dropped 4 bases, with 10 bases sitting between them. There are 14 residues in the CDR3. Germline V gene lookup returns CDR1 LGHDT and CDR2 YNNKEL (reference sequence). Here the CDR3 DNA reads TGTGCCAGCAGCCAGACGTCCCAATACAATGAGCAGTTCTTC. Residues: CASSQTSQYNEQFF.

This clonotype was recorded many times. This chain uses TRBV24-1 with TRBJ1-2, with TRBD1 identical over 7 bases. Germline CDR1 is KGHDR and CDR2 is SFDVKD. This CDR3 contains 15 residues. J gave up 6 bases and V 4 bases, and 10 bases lay outside the gene matches. Here the CDR3 reads CATSDRRGDSHGYTF. CDR3 DNA: TGTGCCACCAGTGACCGACGAGGGGACAGCCATGGCTACACCTTC.

Many counts were recorded for this clonotype. V gene TRBV5-1 combines with J gene TRBJ2-1; TRBD2 matches at 7 bases. The CDR3 is 13 amino acids. Germline trimming cut 0 bases from V and 7 bases from J; bases unmatched to any gene: 1. Germline V gives CDR1 SGHRS, CDR2 YFSETQ. The CDR3, as DNA: TGCGCCAGCAGCTTGGCCGGGGGGAATGAGCAGTTCTTC. Amino acids: CASSLAGGNEQFF.

This clonotype was seen many times. The chain links TRBV5-1 to TRBJ2-5; possible D gene TRBD1, 6 bases. Germline V gene lookup returns CDR1 SGHRS and CDR2 YFSETQ. V lost 4 bases and J 5 bases, leaving 15 bases between the germline ends. The CDR3 totals 14 residues. For the CDR3, the DNA is TGCGCCAGCAGCCCAAGACAGGCGCAGGAGACCCAGTACTTC. This codes for CASSPRQAQETQYF.